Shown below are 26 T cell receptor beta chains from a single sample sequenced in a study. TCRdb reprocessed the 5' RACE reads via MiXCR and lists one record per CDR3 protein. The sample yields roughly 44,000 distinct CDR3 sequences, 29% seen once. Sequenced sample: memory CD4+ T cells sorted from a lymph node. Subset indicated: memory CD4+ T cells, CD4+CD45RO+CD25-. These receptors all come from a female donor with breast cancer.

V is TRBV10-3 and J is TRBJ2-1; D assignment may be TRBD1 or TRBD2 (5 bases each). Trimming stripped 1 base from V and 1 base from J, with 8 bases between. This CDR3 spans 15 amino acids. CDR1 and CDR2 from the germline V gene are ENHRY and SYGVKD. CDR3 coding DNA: TGTGCCATCAGTGAGTTGGGGGTATCCTACAATGAGCAGTTCTTC. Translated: CAISELGVSYNEQFF.

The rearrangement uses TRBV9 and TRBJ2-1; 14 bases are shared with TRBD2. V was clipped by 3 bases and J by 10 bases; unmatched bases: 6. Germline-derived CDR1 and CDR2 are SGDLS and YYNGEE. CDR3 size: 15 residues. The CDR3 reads CASSAGTSGRSEQFF. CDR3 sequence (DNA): TGTGCCAGCAGCGCGGGGACTAGCGGGAGAAGCGAGCAGTTCTTC.

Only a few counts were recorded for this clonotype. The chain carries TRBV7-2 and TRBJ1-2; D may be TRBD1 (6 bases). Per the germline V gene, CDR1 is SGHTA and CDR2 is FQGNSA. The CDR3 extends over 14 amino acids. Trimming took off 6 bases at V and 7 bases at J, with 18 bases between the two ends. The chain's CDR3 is CASRYNRDIGGYTF. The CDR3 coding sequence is TGTGCCAGCAGGTATAACCGGGACATAGGTGGCTACACCTTC.

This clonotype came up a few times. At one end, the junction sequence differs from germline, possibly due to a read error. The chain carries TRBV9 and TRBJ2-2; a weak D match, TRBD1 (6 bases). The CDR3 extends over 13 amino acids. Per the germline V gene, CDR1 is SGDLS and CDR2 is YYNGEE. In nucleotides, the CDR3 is TGTGCCGGCAGCGTGGGGGCGGACGGGGAGCTGTTTTTT. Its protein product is CAGSVGADGELFF.

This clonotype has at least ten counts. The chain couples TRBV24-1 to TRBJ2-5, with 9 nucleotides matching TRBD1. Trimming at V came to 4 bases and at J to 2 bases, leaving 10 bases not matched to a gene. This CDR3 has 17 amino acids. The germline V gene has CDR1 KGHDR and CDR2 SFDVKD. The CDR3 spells CATSDSPGQGTQETQYF. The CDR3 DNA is TGTGCCACCAGTGACTCCCCTGGACAGGGGACTCAAGAGACCCAGTACTTC.

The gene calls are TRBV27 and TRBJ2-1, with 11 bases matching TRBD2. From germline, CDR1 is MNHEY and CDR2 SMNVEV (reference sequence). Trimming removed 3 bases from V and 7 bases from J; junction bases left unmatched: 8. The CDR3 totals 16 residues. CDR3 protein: CASSFYSGRAGNEQFF. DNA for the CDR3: TGTGCCAGCAGTTTCTATAGCGGGAGGGCCGGGAATGAGCAGTTCTTC.

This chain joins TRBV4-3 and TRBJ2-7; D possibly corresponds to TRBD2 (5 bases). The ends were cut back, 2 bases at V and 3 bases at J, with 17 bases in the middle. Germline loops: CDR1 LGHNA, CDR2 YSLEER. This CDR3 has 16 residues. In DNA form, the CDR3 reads TGCGCCAGCAGCCAATCCACTAGGACGGTTAACTACGAGCAGTACTTC. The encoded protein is CASSQSTRTVNYEQYF.

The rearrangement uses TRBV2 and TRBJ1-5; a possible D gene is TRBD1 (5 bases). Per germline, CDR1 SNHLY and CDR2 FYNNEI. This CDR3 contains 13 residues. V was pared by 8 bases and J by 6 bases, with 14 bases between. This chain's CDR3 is CASWSGTPQPQHF. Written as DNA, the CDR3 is TGTGCCAGCTGGTCGGGGACGCCTCAGCCCCAGCATTTT.

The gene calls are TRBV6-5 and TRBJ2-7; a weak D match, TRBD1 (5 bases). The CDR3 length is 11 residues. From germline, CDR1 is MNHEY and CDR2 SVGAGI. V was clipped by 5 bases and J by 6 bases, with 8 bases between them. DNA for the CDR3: TGTGCCAGCAGTCCAGGGTTCGAGCAGTACTTC. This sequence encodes CASSPGFEQYF.

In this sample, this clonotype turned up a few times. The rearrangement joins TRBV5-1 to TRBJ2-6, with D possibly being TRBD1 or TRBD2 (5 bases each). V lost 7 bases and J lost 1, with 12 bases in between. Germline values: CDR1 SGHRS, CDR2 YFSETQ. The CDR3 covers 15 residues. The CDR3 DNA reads TGCGCCAGCGGGATTGGGGGTTCTGGGGCCAACGTCCTGACTTTC. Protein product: CASGIGGSGANVLTF.

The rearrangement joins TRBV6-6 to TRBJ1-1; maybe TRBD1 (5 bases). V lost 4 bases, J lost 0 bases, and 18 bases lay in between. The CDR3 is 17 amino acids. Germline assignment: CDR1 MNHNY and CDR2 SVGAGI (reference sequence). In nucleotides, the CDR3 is TGTGCCAGCAGTTTCCCAGGGACGGAGGACCTGAACACTGAAGCTTTCTTT. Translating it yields CASSFPGTEDLNTEAFF.

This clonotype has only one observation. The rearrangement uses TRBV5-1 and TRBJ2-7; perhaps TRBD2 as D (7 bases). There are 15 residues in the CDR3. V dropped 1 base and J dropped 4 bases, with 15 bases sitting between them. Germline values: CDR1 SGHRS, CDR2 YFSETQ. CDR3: CASSLYPGGGYEQYF. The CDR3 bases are TGCGCCAGCAGCTTGTATCCGGGGGGCGGGTACGAGCAGTACTTC.

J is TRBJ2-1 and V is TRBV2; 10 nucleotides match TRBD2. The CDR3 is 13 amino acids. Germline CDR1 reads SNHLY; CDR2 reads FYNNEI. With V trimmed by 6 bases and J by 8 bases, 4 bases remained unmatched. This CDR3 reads CASRSSGGDEQFF. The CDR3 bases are TGTGCCAGCAGGTCTAGCGGGGGTGATGAGCAGTTCTTC. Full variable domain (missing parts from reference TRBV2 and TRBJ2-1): EPEVTQTPSHQVTQMGQEVILRCVPISNHLYFYWYRQILGQKVEFLVSFYNNEISEKSEIFDDQFSVERPDGSNFTLKIRSTKLEDSAMYFCASRSSGGDEQFFGPGTRLTVL.

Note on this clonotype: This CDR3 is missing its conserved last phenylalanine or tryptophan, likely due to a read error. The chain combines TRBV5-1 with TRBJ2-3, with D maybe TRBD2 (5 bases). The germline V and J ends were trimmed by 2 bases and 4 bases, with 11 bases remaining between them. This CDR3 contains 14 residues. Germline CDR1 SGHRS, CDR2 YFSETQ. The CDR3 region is CASSFERSSDTQYL. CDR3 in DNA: TGCGCCAGCAGCTTTGAGCGGTCCTCAGATACGCAGTATCTT.

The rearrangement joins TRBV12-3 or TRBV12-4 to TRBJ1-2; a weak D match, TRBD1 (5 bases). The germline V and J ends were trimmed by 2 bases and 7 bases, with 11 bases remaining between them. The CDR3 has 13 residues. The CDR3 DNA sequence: TGTGCCAGCAGTTTAAGCTGGGGGGGTGGCTACACCTTC. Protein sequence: CASSLSWGGGYTF.

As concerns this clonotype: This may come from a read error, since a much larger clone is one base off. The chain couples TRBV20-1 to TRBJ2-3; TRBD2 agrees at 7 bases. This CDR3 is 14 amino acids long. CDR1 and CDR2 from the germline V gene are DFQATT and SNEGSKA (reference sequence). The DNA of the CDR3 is TGCGGTGCTACAAGACTAGCTTTCACAGATACGCAGTATTTT. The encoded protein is CGATRLAFTDTQYF.

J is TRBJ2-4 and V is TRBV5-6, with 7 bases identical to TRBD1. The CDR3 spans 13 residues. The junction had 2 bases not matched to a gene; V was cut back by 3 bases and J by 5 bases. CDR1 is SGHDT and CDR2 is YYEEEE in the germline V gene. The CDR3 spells CASSWDSENIQYF. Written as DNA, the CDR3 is TGTGCCAGCAGCTGGGACAGCGAAAACATTCAGTACTTC.

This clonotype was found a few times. The CDR3: CSAWGEETQYF. The CDR3 region has the DNA TGCAGTGCTTGGGGGGAAGAGACCCAGTACTTC. This chain uses TRBV20-1 with TRBJ2-5, with D possibly TRBD2 on 6 matching bases. V lost 5 bases and J lost 3, with 7 bases in between. This CDR3 contains 11 residues. Germline assignment: CDR1 DFQATT and CDR2 SNEGSKA (reference sequence).

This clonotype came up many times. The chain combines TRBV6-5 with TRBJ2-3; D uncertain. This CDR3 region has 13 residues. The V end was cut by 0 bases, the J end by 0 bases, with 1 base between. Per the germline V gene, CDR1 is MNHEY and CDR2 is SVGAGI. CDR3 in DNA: TGTGCCAGCAGTTACTCGAGCACAGATACGCAGTATTTT. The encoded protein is CASSYSSTDTQYF.

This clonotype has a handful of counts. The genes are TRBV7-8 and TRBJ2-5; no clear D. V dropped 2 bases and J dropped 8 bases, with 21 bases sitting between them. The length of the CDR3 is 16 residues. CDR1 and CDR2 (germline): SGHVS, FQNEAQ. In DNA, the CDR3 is TGTGCCAGCAGCTTATTTGTTGAGCCCGGCACTGGTACCCAGTACTTC. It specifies CASSLFVEPGTGTQYF.

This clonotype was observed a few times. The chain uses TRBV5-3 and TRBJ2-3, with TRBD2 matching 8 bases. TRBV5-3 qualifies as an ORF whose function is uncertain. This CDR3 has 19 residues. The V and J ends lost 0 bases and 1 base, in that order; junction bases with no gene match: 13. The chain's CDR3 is CARSLAPPWIAGRTDTQYF. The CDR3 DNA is TGTGCCAGAAGCTTGGCCCCTCCTTGGATAGCGGGGCGCACAGATACGCAGTATTTT.

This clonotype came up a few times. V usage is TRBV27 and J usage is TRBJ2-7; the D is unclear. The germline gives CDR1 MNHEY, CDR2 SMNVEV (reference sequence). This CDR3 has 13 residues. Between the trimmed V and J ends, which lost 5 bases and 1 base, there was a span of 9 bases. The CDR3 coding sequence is TGTGCCAGCAGTCTTTCGGATTCCTACGAGCAGTACTTC. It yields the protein CASSLSDSYEQYF.

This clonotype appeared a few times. The CDR3 coding sequence is TGCGCCAGCAGCCCGAGAGAACAGGGGGCCAGCAATCAGCCCCAGCATTTT. Translation: CASSPREQGASNQPQHF. The rearrangement joins TRBV4-1 to TRBJ1-5; 9 bases are shared with TRBD1. Per germline, CDR1 MGHRA and CDR2 YSYEKL. The CDR3 totals 17 residues. Losses at the gene ends were 4 bases for V and 1 base for J; bases not matched to a gene: 8.

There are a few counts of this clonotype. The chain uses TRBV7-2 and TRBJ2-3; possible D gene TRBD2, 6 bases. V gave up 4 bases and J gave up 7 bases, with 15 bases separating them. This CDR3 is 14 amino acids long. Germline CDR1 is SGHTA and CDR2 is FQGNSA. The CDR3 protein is CASSSSGGLHTQYF. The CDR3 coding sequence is TGTGCCAGCAGCTCATCTGGGGGGTTGCATACGCAGTATTTT.

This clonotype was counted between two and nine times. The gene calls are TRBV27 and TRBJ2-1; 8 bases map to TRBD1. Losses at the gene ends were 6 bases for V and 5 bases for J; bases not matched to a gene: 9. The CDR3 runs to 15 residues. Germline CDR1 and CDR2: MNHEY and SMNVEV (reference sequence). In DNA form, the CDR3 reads TGTGCCAGCAGCTTTAGTGGGGACAGGAACAATGAGCAGTTCTTC. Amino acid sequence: CASSFSGDRNNEQFF.

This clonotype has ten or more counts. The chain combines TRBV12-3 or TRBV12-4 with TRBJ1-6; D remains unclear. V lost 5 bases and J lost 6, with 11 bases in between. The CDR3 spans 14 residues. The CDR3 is CASSGRVFNSPLHF. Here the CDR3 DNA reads TGTGCCAGCAGTGGGCGGGTGTTTAATTCACCCCTCCACTTT.